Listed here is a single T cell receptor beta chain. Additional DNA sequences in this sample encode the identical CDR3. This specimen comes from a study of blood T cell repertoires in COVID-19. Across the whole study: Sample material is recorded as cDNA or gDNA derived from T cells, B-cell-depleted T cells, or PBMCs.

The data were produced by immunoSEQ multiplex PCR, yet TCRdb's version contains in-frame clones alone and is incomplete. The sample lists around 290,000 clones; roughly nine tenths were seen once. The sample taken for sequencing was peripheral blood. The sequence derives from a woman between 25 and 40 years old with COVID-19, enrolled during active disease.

The CDR3 spells CASSVGTGYNEQFF. The CDR3 DNA follows: TGTGCCAGCAGCGTCGGGACTGGGTACAATGAGCAGTTCTTC. The rearrangement joins TRBV9 to TRBJ2-1; tentative D call: TRBD2 (6 bases). Germline CDR1 and CDR2: SGDLS and YYNGEE. The V and J ends lost 2 bases and 4 bases respectively, with 10 bases between them. The length of the CDR3 is 14 residues. Together with reference TRBV9 and TRBJ2-1, the CDR3 gives the full variable domain: DSGVTQTPKHLITATGQRVTLRCSPRSGDLSVYWYQQSLDQGLQFLIQYYNGEERAKGNILERFSAQQFPDLHSELNLSSLELGDSALYFCASSVGTGYNEQFFGPGTRLTVL.